The source of this T cell receptor beta chain is a study of shared clonotypes between healthy human individuals. Broader study findings: Relative to clonotypes present in all four donors, those not shared had lower generation probabilities.

The CDR3 has 13 amino acids. Germline CDR1 MNHEY, CDR2 SMNVEV (reference sequence). Trimming shortened V by 1 base and J by 3 bases, and 4 bases separated the two germline ends. On this clone itself: What it recognizes is unknown. This CDR3 is also generated by other DNA sequences in the sample.

Sequenced by immunoSEQ multiplex PCR; TCRdb stores in-frame clones only, minus some. The sample includes about 1.5 million clones, nearly 99% of them seen just once. The receptor was isolated from a man aged 25 to 40 in good health. Sample: naive CD4+ T cells sorted from blood. Noted subset: CD45RA+ positively selected. The genes are TRBV27 and TRBJ1-3; D gene ambiguous. DNA for the CDR3: TGTGCCAGCAGTTTATTGGGTGGAAACACCATATATTTT. Protein: CASSLLGGNTIYF.